These 6 T cell receptor beta chains share one sample of origin, sequenced in a study of response to subunit inactivated influenza vaccine. MiXCR, applied by TCRdb to the RT-PCR reads, yields one record per CDR3 protein. The table includes about 570,000 distinct CDR3 sequences, about 10% detected once. The sample also formed part of further work on T cells expressing NK-cell markers. That publication notes: The TCR beta cDNA came from 5'RACE template switching with UMIs.

Sequences were derived from PBMCs from blood, sampled on the day of vaccination. Receptors originate from a man in his fifties or sixties who received an inactivated influenza vaccine.

The chain joins TRBV11-2 to TRBJ2-7, with TRBD1 as a possible D gene (7 bases). The CDR3 length is 15 residues. Germline V CDR1 and CDR2: SGHAT, FQNNGV. The V and J ends lost 1 base and 7 bases respectively, with 17 bases between them. The CDR3 protein is CASSLAQGGPGEQYF. The CDR3, as DNA: TGTGCCAGCAGCTTAGCGCAGGGGGGCCCTGGGGAGCAGTACTTC.

The chain links TRBV18 to TRBJ1-1; the D gene is possibly TRBD1 (5 bases). The germline V gene has CDR1 KGHSH and CDR2 LQKENI. This CDR3 has 13 residues. V was pared by 1 base and J by 7 bases, with 10 bases between. The CDR3 reads CASSPLQGGEAFF. The CDR3 nucleotides are TGTGCCAGCTCACCACTGCAGGGAGGTGAAGCTTTCTTT.

This clonotype appeared many times. V gene TRBV10-3 combines with J gene TRBJ1-5; D not certain. The V gene's germline CDR1 is ENHRY and CDR2 SYGVKD. Trimming stripped 3 bases from V and 8 bases from J, with 14 bases between. This CDR3 has 14 amino acids. In DNA, the CDR3 is TGTGCCATCAGTGATGGCAGGTTCGGGGAGCCCCAGCATTTT. Amino acids: CAISDGRFGEPQHF.

This clonotype was seen a handful of times. V usage is TRBV15 and J usage is TRBJ2-1; maybe TRBD2 (6 bases). CDR1 LNHNV and CDR2 YYDKDF come from the germline V gene (reference sequence). V was clipped by 5 bases and J by 3 bases, with 14 bases between them. The CDR3 covers 15 residues. This CDR3 is CATSPGLANYNEQFF. Here the CDR3 DNA reads TGTGCCACCAGCCCCGGGCTAGCGAACTACAATGAGCAGTTCTTC.

The J gene is TRBJ2-5, the V gene TRBV7-9; D unresolved. This CDR3 is built from 15 residues. The V gene lost 10 bases and the J gene lost 2 bases, with 20 bases spanning the gap. Germline CDR1 and CDR2: SEHNR and FQNEAQ (reference sequence). The CDR3, as DNA: TGTGCCACCCGGCCCGTAGGCCCAAAACAAGAGACCCAGTACTTC. Its protein product is CATRPVGPKQETQYF.

The rearrangement links TRBV20-1 to TRBJ1-1; D is uncertain. The CDR3 is made up of 13 amino acids. Trimming left V 6 bases short and J 3 bases short, with 14 bases between. The germline gives CDR1 DFQATT, CDR2 SNEGSKA (reference sequence). The CDR3 region is CSARSLRHTEAFF. The CDR3 coding sequence is TGCAGTGCCCGCTCGTTGCGGCACACTGAAGCTTTCTTT.